These 2 T cell receptor beta chains were all obtained from the same sample, sequenced in a study of identical twins. TCRdb used MiXCR to reprocess the 5' RACE reads, holding one entry per CDR3 protein. The table has hundreds of thousands of distinct CDR3 sequences, 12% seen once. These same data were also listed under a study on yellow fever vaccine responses in identical twins.

The sequenced material came from PBMCs. All receptors derive from a woman younger than 35 in good health.

This clonotype was picked up a small number of times. This chain connects TRBV12-3 or TRBV12-4 to TRBJ2-2; D ambiguous. The V gene lost 6 bases and the J gene lost 6 bases, with 8 bases spanning the gap. CDR3 length: 12 amino acids. The CDR3 coding sequence is TGTGCCAGCAGGTTTTTGGCCGGGGAGCTGTTTTTT. Translating gives CASRFLAGELFF.

The rearrangement uses TRBV20-1 and TRBJ2-3, with D maybe TRBD1 (5 bases). CDR3 size: 12 residues. Trimming took off 7 bases at V and 0 bases at J, with 8 bases between the two ends. Germline CDR1 DFQATT, CDR2 SNEGSKA (reference sequence). DNA for the CDR3: TGCAGTGGACAGTCTAGCACAGATACGCAGTATTTT. Its translation: CSGQSSTDTQYF.